This record concerns one T cell receptor (beta chain) sequence. This specimen comes from a study of blood T cell repertoires in COVID-19. Study-wide context: COVID-19 samples, acute and convalescent, were from the United States, Italy and Spain.

CDR1 and CDR2 (germline): MDHEN, SYDVKM. V was clipped by 2 bases and J by 14 bases; unmatched bases: 14. This CDR3 is built from 16 residues. In the study's own analysis: Amplification from reference gene primers served as the basis for estimated nucleated cell counts. Only in-frame clones appear in the TCRdb table, and some are missing; sequencing was by immunoSEQ multiplex PCR. V and J calls and clone size are those listed in that table; D and trimming were worked out from the DNA. The table has some 200,000 clones, approximately 90% seen once. The chain has TRBV28 and TRBJ1-4; 10 bases are shared with TRBD1. The receptor was derived from a man in his forties or fifties with active or convalescent COVID-19. The sequenced material came from peripheral blood. The CDR3 sequence: CASSLGGQGVMGGLFF. CDR3 coding DNA: TGTGCCAGCAGTTTAGGCGGACAGGGGGTAATGGGAGGGCTGTTTTTT.